Each of the 21 T cell receptor beta chains below was sequenced from the same sample in a study of shared clonotypes between healthy human individuals. CD8 cells classed as naive were CD45RO-negative and positively selected for CCR7, excluding terminally differentiated effector memory CD45RA+ cells. The table came from immunoSEQ multiplex PCR; TCRdb's copy has only in-frame clones and leaves some out. The sample carries about 2.2 million clones, 80% to 95% recorded once. Sequencing was performed on naive CD8+ T cells from PBMCs. These TCRs come from a man between 18 and 35 years old in good health. Some clones in this sample may be carry-over from other donors' samples.

V is TRBV5-8 and J is TRBJ2-1, with a tentative D call TRBD2 (7 bases). V dropped 6 bases and J dropped 4 bases, with 20 bases sitting between them. Germline V gene lookup returns CDR1 SGHTS and CDR2 YDEGEE. CDR3 length: 16 amino acids. CDR3 nucleotides: TGTGCCAGCAACCTCCGGGGGGCGCAACCTTACAATGAGCAGTTCTTC. It specifies CASNLRGAQPYNEQFF.

This chain connects TRBV29-1 to TRBJ2-7; D uncertain. Between the trimmed V and J ends, which lost 2 bases and 3 bases, there was a span of 8 bases. The CDR3 is 12 residues long. In germline, CDR1 is SQVTM, CDR2 ANQGSEA. CDR3 nucleotide sequence: TGCAGCGTTGAAATGGGCCTCTACGAGCAGTACTTC. Translating it yields CSVEMGLYEQYF.

The chain links TRBV4-3 to TRBJ2-3; 10 bases agree with TRBD2. After removal of 2 bases from V and 5 bases from J, the junction contained 7 bases not matched to a gene. This CDR3 contains 16 residues. Germline lookup yields CDR1 LGHNA and CDR2 YSLEER. The CDR3 reads CASSQMTSGYIDTQYF. The CDR3 DNA sequence: TGCGCCAGCAGCCAAATGACTAGCGGGTATATAGATACGCAGTATTTT.

The chain couples TRBV6-5 to TRBJ2-1; 9 nucleotides align to TRBD2. V dropped 4 bases and J dropped 7; count of bases not matched to a gene: 11. The CDR3 spans 16 residues. CDR1 is MNHEY and CDR2 is SVGAGI in the germline V gene. The CDR3, as DNA: TGTGCCAGCAGTTCCTCGAGCGGGAGGTATAGGAATGAGCAGTTCTTC. The encoded protein is CASSSSSGRYRNEQFF.

The genes are TRBV5-1 and TRBJ2-1, with a tentative D call TRBD1 (5 bases). The CDR3 loop spans 14 amino acids. Trimming shortened V by 3 bases and J by 8 bases, and 15 bases separated the two germline ends. Germline assignment: CDR1 SGHRS and CDR2 YFSETQ. CDR3 sequence: CASSSASRDYEQFF. In nucleotides, the CDR3 is TGCGCCAGCAGCTCCGCCTCCAGGGATTATGAGCAGTTCTTC. The whole variable domain, remainder taken from reference TRBV5-1 and TRBJ2-1, is KAGVTQTPRYLIKTRGQQVTLSCSPISGHRSVSWYQQTPGQGLQFLFEYFSETQRNKGNFPGRFSGRQFSNSRSEMNVSTLELGDSALYLCASSSASRDYEQFFGPGTRLTVL.

The J gene is TRBJ2-7, the V gene TRBV28; D perhaps matches TRBD2 (5 bases). CDR3 length: 14 residues. Trimming took off 6 bases at V and 1 base at J, with 13 bases between the two ends. CDR1 is MDHEN and CDR2 is SYDVKM in the germline V gene. DNA for the CDR3: TGTGCCAGCAGGCTTGAGGGCGGTTCCTACGAGCAGTACTTC. Amino acids: CASRLEGGSYEQYF.

In its sample, this clone was seen once. This chain joins TRBV29-1 and TRBJ2-5; no clear D gene. Trimming stripped 4 bases from V and 4 bases from J, with 22 bases between. CDR1 and CDR2 from the germline V gene are SQVTM and ANQGSEA. The CDR3 loop spans 16 amino acids. CDR3 amino acids: CSVVLFDAAPGETQYF. CDR3 nucleotide sequence: TGCAGCGTTGTTCTTTTCGACGCCGCCCCGGGAGAGACCCAGTACTTC.

About this clone: The same CDR3 also results from other DNA sequences found in this sample. The rearrangement links TRBV5-1 to TRBJ2-7; D uncertain. Germline V CDR1 and CDR2: SGHRS, YFSETQ. V was clipped by 2 bases and J by 0 bases, with 6 bases between them. The CDR3 length is 13 residues. The CDR3 DNA follows: TGCGCCAGCAGCTTCGGCAGCTCCTACGAGCAGTACTTC. As protein: CASSFGSSYEQYF.

The chain employs TRBV5-4 and TRBJ1-3; no clear D gene. V lost 0 bases and J lost 0, with 7 bases in between. The CDR3 contains 15 residues. CDR1 is SGHNT and CDR2 is YYREEE in the germline V gene (reference sequence). CDR3 sequence: CASSLDGYSGNTIYF. CDR3 DNA sequence: TGTGCCAGCAGCTTGGACGGTTACTCTGGAAACACCATATATTTT.

This clone was seen a single time. Within the sample, other DNA sequences also encode this same CDR3. The chain carries TRBV7-2 and TRBJ2-7, with 11 bases that match TRBD2. V was pared by 2 bases and J by 6 bases, with 3 bases of the junction left unmatched. The length of the CDR3 is 14 residues. Germline CDR1 and CDR2: SGHTA and FQGNSA. The CDR3 protein is CASSLLAGGREQYF. For the CDR3, the DNA is TGTGCCAGCAGCTTATTAGCGGGAGGGCGCGAGCAGTACTTC. Using reference TRBV7-2 and TRBJ2-7 for the parts outside the CDR3, the full variable domain is GAGVSQSPSNKVTEKGKDVELRCDPISGHTALYWYRQSLGQGLEFLIYFQGNSAPDKSGLPSDRFSAERTGGSVSTLTIQRTQQEDSAVYLCASSLLAGGREQYFGPGTRLTVT.

The chain uses TRBV5-6 and TRBJ2-3; unclear D gene. V lost 3 bases and J lost 4, with 6 bases in between. The CDR3 covers 12 residues. Germline values: CDR1 SGHDT, CDR2 YYEEEE. CDR3 amino acids: CASSSDSDTQYF. CDR3 coding DNA: TGTGCCAGCAGCTCCGATTCAGATACGCAGTATTTT.

CDR3 in amino acids: CASSPPFSEWWNTEAFF. CDR3 sequence (DNA): TGTGCCAGCTCACCCCCGTTCTCGGAGTGGTGGAACACTGAAGCTTTCTTT. The rearrangement links TRBV18 to TRBJ1-1; D unclear. Germline CDR1 reads KGHSH; CDR2 reads LQKENI. This CDR3 spans 17 amino acids. Trimming left V 3 bases short and J 1 base short, with 18 bases between.

This clone was seen just once. The chain combines TRBV6-1 with TRBJ1-2, with 7 bases matching TRBD1. The germline gives CDR1 MNHNS, CDR2 SASEGT. The CDR3 has 15 amino acids. J was trimmed by 5 bases and V by 3 bases; bases with no gene match: 9. CDR3 nucleotide sequence: TGTGCCAGCAGTGAGTTAGGGGACAGCGGATATGGCTACACCTTC. This codes for CASSELGDSGYGYTF.

The chain uses TRBV4-3 and TRBJ2-7, with 8 bases aligning to TRBD2. V was pared by 0 bases and J by 3 bases, with 7 bases of the junction left unmatched. CDR3 length: 16 amino acids. In germline, CDR1 is LGHNA, CDR2 YSLEER. The CDR3 region is CASSQDLTGGNYEQYF. For the CDR3, the DNA is TGCGCCAGCAGCCAAGATCTTACGGGGGGGAACTACGAGCAGTACTTC.

The V and J genes are TRBV5-1 and TRBJ2-7, with D maybe TRBD2 (7 bases). The germline V gene has CDR1 SGHRS and CDR2 YFSETQ. V lost 3 bases and J lost 0, with 10 bases in between. There are 14 residues in the CDR3. CDR3 sequence reads: CASSSRGRSYEQYF. In DNA form, the CDR3 reads TGCGCCAGCAGCTCGCGGGGGCGCTCCTACGAGCAGTACTTC.

This clone was recorded a few times. The rearrangement joins TRBV2 to TRBJ1-2; D is uncertain. V was trimmed by 4 bases and J by 5 bases, leaving 11 bases between them. The CDR3 has 13 amino acids. Germline-derived CDR1 and CDR2 are SNHLY and FYNNEI. CDR3 bases: TGTGCCAGCAGTGTGGAGACCTCATATGGCTACACCTTC. It encodes CASSVETSYGYTF.

This rearrangement joins TRBV11-2 to TRBJ1-3; D is undetermined. The V and J ends lost 3 bases and 0 bases respectively, with 9 bases between them. This CDR3 spans 15 amino acids. Looked up from germline, CDR1 is SGHAT and CDR2 is FQNNGV. The CDR3 nucleotides are TGTGCCAGCAGCTTGGATCTTGTCTCTGGAAACACCATATATTTT. Residues: CASSLDLVSGNTIYF.

This chain uses TRBV6-5 with TRBJ1-1, with D hard to call. Germline V lookup: CDR1 MNHEY, CDR2 SVGAGI. Trimming shortened V by 6 bases and J by 0 bases, and 14 bases separated the two germline ends. This CDR3 contains 15 residues. In nucleotides, the CDR3 is TGTGCCAGCAGCTTTCGTGAAGGGCTGAACACTGAAGCTTTCTTT. It encodes CASSFREGLNTEAFF.

The rearrangement links TRBV28 to TRBJ1-1; D gene ambiguous. The germline gives CDR1 MDHEN, CDR2 SYDVKM. The length of the CDR3 is 14 residues. Trimming stripped 5 bases from V and 4 bases from J, with 14 bases between. Here the CDR3 reads CASSPWTGGTEAFF. The DNA of the CDR3 is TGTGCCAGCAGTCCCTGGACGGGAGGCACTGAAGCTTTCTTT.

In regard to this clone: Other DNA sequences of this sample code for an identical CDR3. V and J are TRBV28 and TRBJ1-1; TRBD1 might be the D (5 bases). The CDR3 is made up of 14 amino acids. V was cut by 3 bases and J by 4 bases, with 12 bases left in between. Germline values: CDR1 MDHEN, CDR2 SYDVKM. The CDR3 coding sequence is TGTGCCAGCAGTTTGGGTCAGGGTTTCACTGAAGCTTTCTTT. Translation gives CASSLGQGFTEAFF.

The chain links TRBV28 to TRBJ2-7; 7 nucleotides agree with TRBD1. After removal of 4 bases from V and 3 bases from J, the junction contained 12 bases not matched to a gene. The CDR3 totals 16 residues. Germline CDR1 MDHEN, CDR2 SYDVKM. CDR3 region: CASSSKQGTPYYEQYF. The CDR3, as DNA: TGTGCCAGCAGTTCCAAACAGGGGACCCCCTACTACGAGCAGTACTTC.